The rows below give T cell receptor beta chains drawn from one sample of a study of vaccination effects on CD4 cells after COVID-19. These receptors are not linked to any known antigen. The protocol was immunoSEQ multiplex PCR, while the TCRdb copy is restricted to in-frame clones and leaves out a portion. The data contain fewer than 25,000 clones, approximately 72% of them singletons. The input for sequencing was CD4+ T cells from PBMCs cultured with HCoV-NL63 spike peptides, taken after COVID-19 vaccination. These receptors all come from a human donor who received a COVID-19 vaccine. Each CDR3 is given with its conserved first and last residue.

TRBV11-2 | CASSLVRTAGNTIYF
TRBV6-1 | CASSDVMGTIEQFF
TRBV7-2 | CASSSSNYGYTF
TRBV29-1 | CSAGTDDFSYTF
TRBV18 | CASSPSTSGEGDTQYF
TRBV7-9 | CASSLGGTENLNTEAFF
TRBV14 | CASSQSRGWGTEAFF
TRBV20-1 | CSAREYEQFF
TRBV7-6 | CASSPKDGGNNEQFF
TRBV5-1 | CASSLSRENEQYF
TRBV2 | CASSEATVFTNPEAFF
TRBV5-8 | CASSLDRTRSPLHF
TRBV4-1 | CASSPDGNYGYTF
TRBV7-2 | CASSPSTGFEQFF
TRBV12-3/TRBV12-4 | CASSFSRANIQYF
TRBV11-3 | CASSLSGGSSYEQYF
TRBV5-1 | CASSLPGLEGTGANVLTF
TRBV5-1 | CASSFRGGYDEKLFF
TRBV19 | CASFTVQCQKNIQYF
TRBV10-3 | CAISESTLAGTDTQYF
TRBV12-3/TRBV12-4 | CASSLTAGTEAFF
TRBV6-5 | CASSQGTVSNQPQHF
TRBV10-1 | CASSEKRSGEAFF
TRBV19 | CASRYDRGRSYGYTF
TRBV12-5 | CASGGGGPDSNQPQHF
TRBV5-8 | CASSFTGGADSYNEQFF
TRBV5-1 | CASSLGGLNTEAFF
TRBV3-1/TRBV3-2 | CASSHRQGGNYGYTF
TRBV12-3/TRBV12-4 | CASSLRSPGELFF
TRBV5-1 | CASSLATSGMYNEQFF
TRBV10-3 | CAISRDGGDQPQHF
TRBV5-1 | CASSRLAGGEETQYF
TRBV6-1 | CASSEFGIQETQYF
TRBV3-1/TRBV3-2 | CASSQAYSGELFF
TRBV11-3 | CASSLEVTGSGDEQFF
TRBV29-1 | CSVLSGLNTEAFF
TRBV7-7 | CASSAGLAGGVNEQFF
TRBV18 | CASSTDQSSYGYTF
TRBV30 | CAWSSKGTGVTGELFF
TRBV3-1/TRBV3-2 | CASIRAGSYEQYF
TRBV6-4 | CASSDLTRGEQFF
TRBV4-1 | CASSPAGRGGEQYF
TRBV2 | CASQGQGFGELFF
TRBV7-2 | CASSLKGGGEQYF
TRBV19 | CASFRSAGGYTF
TRBV5-1 | CASSLASADTGELFF
TRBV6-5 | CASSYSNYGYTF
TRBV30 | CAWSYAGGQGYTF
TRBV19 | CASSIQGYNEQFF
TRBV5-1 | CASSSGLPGSGNTIYF
TRBV21-1 | CASSIRPGQESPLHF
TRBV18 | CASSPRQGVDEKLFF
TRBV18 | CASSADYNEQFF
TRBV2 | CASSDTRETQFF
TRBV25-1 | CASSGGRIHSYNSPLHF
TRBV12-3/TRBV12-4 | CASSQSIQETQYF
TRBV2 | CASSQGREKLFF